The 2 T cell receptor beta chains below all came from one sample that was sequenced in a study of T cells in Graves' hyperthyroidism and ophthalmopathy. Regions amplified from RNA transcripts were the TCR beta CDR3 regions. First-round RT-PCR of the TCR CDR3 relied on the HTBI primer set. TCRdb itself ran the multiplex PCR reads through MiXCR, one entry per CDR3 protein. The sample consists of under 500,000 distinct CDR3 sequences, over 12% of them appearing once. Source material: blood. Receptor source: a man aged 45-60 years with Graves' ophthalmopathy.

The chain joins TRBV7-3 to TRBJ2-1; D unresolved. V lost 4 bases, J lost 6 bases, and 7 bases lay in between. Germline CDR1 and CDR2: SGHTA and FQGTGA. The CDR3 length is 12 residues. In DNA, the CDR3 is TGTGCCAGCAGCTCGAGCTCCAATGAGCAGTTCTTC. This encodes CASSSSSNEQFF. The full variable domain, its missing parts supplied by reference TRBV7-3 and TRBJ2-1, is GAGVSQTPSNKVTEKGKYVELRCDPISGHTALYWYRQSLGQGPEFLIYFQGTGAADDSGLPNDRFFAVRPEGSVSTLKIQRTERGDSAVYLCASSSSSNEQFFGPGTRLTVL.

The chain carries TRBV4-1 and TRBJ2-7; D gene uncertain. The V end was cut by 0 bases, the J end by 2 bases, with 14 bases between. CDR1 is MGHRA and CDR2 is YSYEKL in the germline V gene. This CDR3 comprises 16 residues. CDR3 amino acids: CASSQDRTLGTYEQYF. The CDR3, as DNA: TGCGCCAGCAGCCAAGATCGGACGTTGGGGACCTACGAGCAGTACTTC.